This T cell receptor beta chain was observed in a study of blood T cell repertoires in COVID-19. The wider study: Acute and convalescent COVID-19 samples came from the United States, Italy and Spain. PBMCs, B-cell-depleted T cells, or T cells were the source of the cDNA or gDNA that made up the material.

Methods used by the authors: Quantification of nucleated cells was approximated via reference gene primer amplification. Sequencing used immunoSEQ multiplex PCR; TCRdb keeps in-frame clones, though not all of them. Clone size and the V and J calls come from that table; the DNA yielded D and trimming. The data contain under 250,000 clones, 87% of them singletons. Trimming cost V 4 bases and J 2 bases; bases outside gene matches: 9. The CDR3 sequence is 16 residues long. Germline CDR1 WNHNN, CDR2 SYGVQD (reference sequence). The sequence came from a man between 18 and 35 years old with active or convalescent COVID-19. Material: peripheral blood. This sequence joins TRBV10-1 and TRBJ2-3; 7 bases are a match to TRBD1. The CDR3 DNA reads as TGCGCCAGCAGTGTAGGGTCGGGACAGCCCACAGATACGCAGTATTTT. Its translation is CASSVGSGQPTDTQYF.